This TCR beta chain was profiled in a study of blood T cell repertoires in COVID-19. As for the study in general: Sites in the United States, Italy and Spain provided acute and convalescent COVID-19 samples. Sources were T cells, B-cell-depleted T cells, or PBMCs; the material itself was cDNA or gDNA.

Losses at the gene ends were 1 base for V and 3 bases for J; bases not matched to a gene: 3. The CDR3 is 15 amino acids. CDR1 and CDR2 from the germline V gene are SGHTA and FQGNSA. How the authors handled the data: Amplification with reference gene primers provided the estimates of nucleated cell counts. The table came from immunoSEQ multiplex PCR; TCRdb's copy has only in-frame clones and leaves some out. The V and J calls and the clone size are those of that table, but D and trimming were determined from the DNA. The repertoire holds about 360,000 clones, with around nine tenths as singletons. As regards this clone: The same CDR3 can be traced to other DNA sequences in this sample.

The clonotype originates from a human donor in a cohort sampled during active COVID-19. Material: peripheral blood. The J gene is TRBJ2-1, the V gene TRBV7-2; 7 nucleotides match TRBD2. Here the CDR3 DNA reads TGTGCCAGCAGCTTAGTAGCGGGTGACTACAATGAGCAGTTCTTC. Its protein product is CASSLVAGDYNEQFF. The full variable domain, completed using reference TRBV7-2 and TRBJ2-1, is GAGVSQSPSNKVTEKGKDVELRCDPISGHTALYWYRQSLGQGLEFLIYFQGNSAPDKSGLPSDRFSAERTGGSVSTLTIQRTQQEDSAVYLCASSLVAGDYNEQFFGPGTRLTVL.